The T cell receptor (beta chain) described here comes from a study of beta chain features in type 1 diabetes. Study information: Sorted cells numbering some 110,000,000 were examined across all samples.

TCRB transcripts that were expressed got sequenced, as all of the isolated RNA had been reverse transcribed. TCRdb's table, derived via immunoSEQ multiplex PCR, lists solely in-frame clones and lacks some. Seen here are hundreds of thousands of clones, 15% to 19% observed once, and the top ten hold 0.07% to 0.095%. Whole-study results and caveats: VDJ junctions from type 1 diabetes patients carried fewer insertions and larger deletions. For Type 1 diabetes patients, all four CD4+ subsets carried TCRB CDR3s that were moderately but significantly shorter.

CDR1 PRHDT and CDR2 FYEKMQ come from the germline V gene (reference sequence). Unmatched junction bases numbered 7, after V lost 2 bases and J lost 3 bases. This CDR3 spans 15 amino acids. Notes on this clone: Its antigen is unidentified.

V and J are TRBV13 and TRBJ2-7; 7 bases align to TRBD1. The receptor's source is a man aged 18 to 29 in good health. Sample: naive CD4+ T cells from blood. DNA for the CDR3: TGTGCCAGCAGCTTAAACCACCGGGACAGCTACGAGCAGTACTTC. Amino acid sequence: CASSLNHRDSYEQYF.